This TCR beta chain was documented in a study of CD8 T cells in Susac syndrome. TCR beta sequencing covered blood CD8+ and CD4+ T cells. CDR1 is LNHNV and CDR2 is YYDKDF in the germline V gene (reference sequence). With V trimmed by 2 bases and J by 0 bases, 4 bases remained unmatched. The CDR3 loop spans 16 amino acids. Reverse transcription of 0.5 to 1 ug RNA was performed with random hexamers. By means of immunoSEQ multiplex PCR, TCR beta CDR3 spanning 54 Vbeta and 13 Jbeta underwent amplification. From the immunoSEQ multiplex PCR reads, TCRdb called clonotypes with MiXCR, one entry per CDR3 protein. The sample yields 180,000 or so distinct CDR3 sequences, about 94% seen once.

The rearrangement joins TRBV15 to TRBJ2-7, with 10 positions matching TRBD2. The source material was CD4+ T cells from PBMCs. The receptor was isolated from a human donor in good health. The CDR3 region has the DNA TGTGCCACCAGCAGACCCCGACTAGCGGGCTCCTACGAGCAGTACTTC. Amino acids: CATSRPRLAGSYEQYF.